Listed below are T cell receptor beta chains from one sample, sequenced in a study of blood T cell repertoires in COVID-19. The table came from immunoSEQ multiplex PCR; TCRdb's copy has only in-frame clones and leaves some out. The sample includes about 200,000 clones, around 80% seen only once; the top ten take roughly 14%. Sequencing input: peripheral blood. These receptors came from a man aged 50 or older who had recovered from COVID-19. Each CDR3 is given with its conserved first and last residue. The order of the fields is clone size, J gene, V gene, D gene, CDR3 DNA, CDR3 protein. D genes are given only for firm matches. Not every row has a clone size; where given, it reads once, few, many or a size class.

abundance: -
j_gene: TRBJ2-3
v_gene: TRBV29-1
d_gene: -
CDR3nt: TGCAGCGTTGACGGAGGAACTCGGGGGGCCTTCACAGATACGCAGTATTTT
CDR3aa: CSVDGGTRGAFTDTQYF

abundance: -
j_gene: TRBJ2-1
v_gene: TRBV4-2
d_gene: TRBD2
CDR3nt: TGTGCCAGCAGCCAAGACGGGACTAGCGGGAGGGACAATGAGCAGTTCTTC
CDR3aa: CASSQDGTSGRDNEQFF

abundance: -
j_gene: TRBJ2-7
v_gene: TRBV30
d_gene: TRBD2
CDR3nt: TGTGCCTGGAAGGGACTAGTTCCCCACGAGCAGTACTTC
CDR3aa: CAWKGLVPHEQYF

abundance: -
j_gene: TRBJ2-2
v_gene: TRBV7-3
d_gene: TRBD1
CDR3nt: TGTGCCAGCAAAACCGGGACAGGGGCTGGCGGGGAGCTGTTTTTT
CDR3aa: CASKTGTGAGGELFF

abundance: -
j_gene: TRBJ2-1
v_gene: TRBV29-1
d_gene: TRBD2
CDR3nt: TGCAGCGTTGAGGCTAGCGGGTCATCGGAGCAGTTCTTC
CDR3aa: CSVEASGSSEQFF

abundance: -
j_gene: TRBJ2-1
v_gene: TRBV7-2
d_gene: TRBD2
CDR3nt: TGTGCCAGCAGCTTATCTGCGGGACTACCTACTAATGAGCAGTTCTTC
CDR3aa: CASSLSAGLPTNEQFF

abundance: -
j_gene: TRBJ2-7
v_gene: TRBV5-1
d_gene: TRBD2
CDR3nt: TGCGCCAGCAGCCGGCCGCCGGGGGGTACCTACGAGCAGTACTTC
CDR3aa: CASSRPPGGTYEQYF

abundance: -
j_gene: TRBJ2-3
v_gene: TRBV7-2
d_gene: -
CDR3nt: TGTGCCAGCAGTGATCAGGGGCGAAGCACAGATACGCAGTATTTT
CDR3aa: CASSDQGRSTDTQYF

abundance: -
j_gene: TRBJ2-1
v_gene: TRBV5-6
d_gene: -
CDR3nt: TGTGCCAGCAGGTCACAGGGTAATGAGCAGTTCTTC
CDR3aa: CASRSQGNEQFF

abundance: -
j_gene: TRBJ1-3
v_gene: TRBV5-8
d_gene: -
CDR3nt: TGTGCCAGCAGCTTGGGTTCCTACTCTGGAAACACCATATATTTT
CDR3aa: CASSLGSYSGNTIYF

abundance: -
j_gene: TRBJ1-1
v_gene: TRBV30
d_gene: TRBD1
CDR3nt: TGTGCCTGGAGTCCATTACAGGGGGTCGTCACTGAAGCTTTCTTT
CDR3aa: CAWSPLQGVVTEAFF

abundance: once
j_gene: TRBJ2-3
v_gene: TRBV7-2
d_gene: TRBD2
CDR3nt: TGTGCCAGCAGTCCCCGAGCGGGAGGGCCTACAGATACGCAGTATTTT
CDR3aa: CASSPRAGGPTDTQYF

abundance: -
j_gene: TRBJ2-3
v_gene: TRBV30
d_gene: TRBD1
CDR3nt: TGTGCCTGGAGTGAGACAGGGGCGAGCACAGATACGCAGTATTTT
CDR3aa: CAWSETGASTDTQYF

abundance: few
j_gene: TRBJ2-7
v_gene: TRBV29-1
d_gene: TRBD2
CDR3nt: TGCAGCGCTAGCGGGAGAGGTTACGAGCAGTACTTC
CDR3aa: CSASGRGYEQYF

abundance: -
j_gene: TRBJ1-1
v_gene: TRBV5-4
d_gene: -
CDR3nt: TGTGCCAGCAGCTTGGGAGTACAGGGTATGAACACTGAAGCTTTCTTT
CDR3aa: CASSLGVQGMNTEAFF

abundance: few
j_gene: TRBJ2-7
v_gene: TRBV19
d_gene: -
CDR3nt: TGTGCCAGTAGCCCTGGGGGGGGGCGATCCTACGAGCAGTACTTC
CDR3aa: CASSPGGGRSYEQYF

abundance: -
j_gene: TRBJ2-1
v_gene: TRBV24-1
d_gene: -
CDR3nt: TGTGCCACCAGTGATCAGGGTGTAGATGAGCAGTTCTTC
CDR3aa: CATSDQGVDEQFF

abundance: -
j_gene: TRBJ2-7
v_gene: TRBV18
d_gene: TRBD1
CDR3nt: TGTGCCAGCTCGCCGGGACAGGGGGTTACCTACGAGCAGTACTTC
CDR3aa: CASSPGQGVTYEQYF

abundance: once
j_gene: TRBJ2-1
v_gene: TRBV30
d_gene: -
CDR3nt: TGTGCCCATGGAAGGGGGCTAGCGGGTTACAATGAGCAGTTCTTC
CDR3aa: CAHGRGLAGYNEQFF

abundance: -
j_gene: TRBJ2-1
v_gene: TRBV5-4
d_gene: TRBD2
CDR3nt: TGTGCCAGCATATCAGCGGGAGACCCCTCCTACAATGAGCAGTTCTTC
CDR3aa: CASISAGDPSYNEQFF

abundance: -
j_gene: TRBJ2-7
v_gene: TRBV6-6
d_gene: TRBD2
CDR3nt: TGTGCCAGCAGTTCGCGGGCTAGCGGGAGCGAGCAGTACTTC
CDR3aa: CASSSRASGSEQYF